This T cell receptor beta chain was obtained from a study of T-cell memory formation after mild COVID-19. The germline gives CDR1 SGHTS, CDR2 YDEGEE. V trimming: 4 bases; J trimming: 2 bases; junction bases outside the gene matches: 8. The CDR3 has 16 residues. Via MiXCR, TCRdb re-called the 5' RACE reads, giving one row per CDR3 protein. The sample consists of 150,000 or so distinct CDR3 sequences, roughly 15% of them appearing once. Findings of the study overall: The main location of contracting CD4+ clones was CM and EM, and that of contracting CD8+ clones was EMRA.

With respect to this clonotype: Its antigen is undetermined.

The chain recombines TRBV5-8 with TRBJ2-1; TRBD1 matches 8 bases. Sequencing was carried out using PBMCs or a T cell subset sorted from them (not recorded which). This sequence was found in an adult woman who had mild COVID-19 (a few samples of this study predate the infection). Cell type and time point are not known. The CDR3 region is CASSIYNRGAYNEQFF. In DNA, the CDR3 is TGTGCCAGCAGCATATACAACAGGGGGGCCTACAATGAGCAGTTCTTC.